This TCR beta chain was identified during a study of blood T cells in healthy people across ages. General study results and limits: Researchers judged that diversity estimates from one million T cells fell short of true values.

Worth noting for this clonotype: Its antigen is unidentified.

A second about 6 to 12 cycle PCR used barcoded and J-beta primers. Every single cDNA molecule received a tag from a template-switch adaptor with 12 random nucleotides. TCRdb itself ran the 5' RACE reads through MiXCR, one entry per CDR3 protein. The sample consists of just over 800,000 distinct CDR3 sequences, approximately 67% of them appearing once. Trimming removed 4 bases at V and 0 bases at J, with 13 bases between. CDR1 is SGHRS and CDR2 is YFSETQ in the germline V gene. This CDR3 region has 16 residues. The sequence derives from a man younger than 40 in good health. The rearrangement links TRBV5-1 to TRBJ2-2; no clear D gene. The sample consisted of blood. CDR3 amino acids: CASSLYAEANTGELFF. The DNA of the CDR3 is TGCGCCAGCAGCCTGTACGCTGAGGCGAACACCGGGGAGCTGTTTTTT.